This entry lists 9 T cell receptor beta chains sequenced from one sample in a study of T-cell memory formation after mild COVID-19. From the 5' RACE reads, TCRdb called clonotypes with MiXCR, one entry per CDR3 protein. The data show 350,000 to 450,000 distinct CDR3 sequences, with about 19% seen just once and more than 8% held by the top ten. The sequenced sample consisted of PBMCs or a T cell subset sorted from them (not recorded which). The receptors shown here come from an adult woman who had mild COVID-19 (a few samples of this study predate the infection). Cell type and time point are not known.

This clonotype was detected a few times. This chain connects TRBV5-5 to TRBJ2-3; 8 bases are a match to TRBD1. Trimming at V came to 1 base and at J to 4 bases, leaving 5 bases not matched to a gene. This CDR3 is built from 15 residues. Germline V CDR1 and CDR2: SGHKS, YYEKEE (reference sequence). The chain's CDR3 is CASSLQGAGADTQYF. In DNA, the CDR3 is TGTGCCAGCAGCTTGCAGGGGGCAGGGGCAGATACGCAGTATTTT.

Concerning this clonotype itself: The germline gene is not matched at one end of the junction; a read error may be the cause. The chain uses TRBV7-3 and TRBJ2-3; either TRBD1 or TRBD2 may supply D (6 bases each). This CDR3 is built from 14 residues. Per germline, CDR1 SGHTA and CDR2 FQGTGA. The CDR3 coding sequence is TGTGACAGCAGCTCCGGGGGACACACAGATACGCAGTATTTT. It encodes CDSSSGGHTDTQYF.

Turning to this clonotype: The junction differs from germline at one of its ends, possibly a read error. V gene TRBV6-1 combines with J gene TRBJ2-7; D possibly corresponds to TRBD1 (5 bases). The CDR3 spans 14 residues. CDR1 and CDR2 (germline): MNHNS, SASEGT. The CDR3: CDSVGEGLGYEQYF. CDR3 nucleotides: TGTGACAGCGTAGGGGAAGGTTTGGGCTACGAGCAGTACTTC.

This clonotype occurred a few times. The chain recombines TRBV24-1 with TRBJ2-1, with TRBD1 as a possible D gene (5 bases). The CDR3 length is 15 residues. Trimming pared 3 bases from V and 6 bases from J, leaving 14 bases between. From germline, CDR1 is KGHDR and CDR2 SFDVKD. Here the CDR3 reads CATSDTRPGPNEQFF. In nucleotides, the CDR3 is TGTGCCACCAGTGATACACGACCAGGGCCCAATGAGCAGTTCTTC.

This clonotype was seen repeatedly, ten times or more. The rearrangement joins TRBV14 to TRBJ1-1; no reliable D call. V lost 1 base and J lost 1, with 7 bases in between. Germline CDR1 reads SGHDN; CDR2 reads FVKESK. The CDR3 is made up of 14 amino acids. The CDR3 protein is CASSQVRGNTEAFF. In nucleotides, the CDR3 is TGTGCCAGCAGCCAAGTACGGGGGAACACTGAAGCTTTCTTT.

This clonotype appeared a few times. This chain joins TRBV5-6 and TRBJ2-7; D not certain. With 1 base removed from V and 2 bases from J, the gap between germline ends came to 7 bases. Germline CDR1 and CDR2: SGHDT and YYEEEE. This CDR3 has 13 residues. The CDR3 is CASSLSVAYEQYF. The DNA for the CDR3 is TGTGCCAGCAGCTTGTCCGTCGCCTACGAGCAGTACTTC.

The rearrangement uses TRBV4-1 and TRBJ2-5; tentatively, D is TRBD2 (6 bases). This CDR3 spans 17 amino acids. The V and J ends lost 4 bases and 1 base respectively, with 19 bases between them. The V gene's germline CDR1 is MGHRA and CDR2 YSYEKL. Here the CDR3 DNA reads TGCGCCAGCAGCCGCGGGGTCCAGGGTACACCCCAAGAGACCCAGTACTTC. Its protein is CASSRGVQGTPQETQYF.

Only a few counts were recorded for this clonotype. The rearrangement joins TRBV12-3 or TRBV12-4 to TRBJ1-1, with 7 positions matching TRBD1. This CDR3 spans 15 amino acids. The V and J ends lost 6 bases and 6 bases, in that order; junction bases with no gene match: 13. The chain's CDR3 is CASRPQTGWGPEAFF. The CDR3 region has the DNA TGTGCCAGCAGACCCCAGACAGGGTGGGGCCCTGAAGCTTTCTTT.

This chain connects TRBV7-2 to TRBJ1-2; D uncertain. Trimming cost V 5 bases and J 8 bases, with 15 bases left between them. Germline V lookup: CDR1 SGHTA, CDR2 FQGNSA. The CDR3 is 13 residues long. The CDR3 loop reads CASSPRVTEGYTF. The CDR3 bases are TGTGCCAGCAGCCCAAGGGTGACGGAGGGCTACACCTTC.